The clone carrying this T cell receptor (beta chain) was picked up one time. These data originate in a study of blood T cell repertoires in COVID-19. Study background: The cDNA or gDNA used as material had been derived from T cells, B-cell-depleted T cells, or PBMCs.

CDR3 length: 16 amino acids. Between the trimmed V and J ends, which lost 4 bases and 9 bases, there was a span of 19 bases. The germline V gene encodes CDR1 MDHEN and CDR2 SYDVKM. In the original workflow: Reference gene primers were amplified, and this amplification served to estimate nucleated cell counts. Sequencing was performed with immunoSEQ multiplex PCR; in TCRdb, only in-frame clones are kept and a portion is missing. V and J calls and clone size are given by that table; D and trimming were obtained from the DNA. The sample yields 100,000 or so clones, approximately 92% seen once. This chain joins TRBV28 and TRBJ1-6; unclear D gene. The TCR was taken from a man aged 18 to 29 with acute or convalescent COVID-19. The sequencing input was peripheral blood. The CDR3 region has the DNA TGTGCCAGCAGTTCTCTCCAGACTGCCTTGGGTTCACCCCTCCACTTT. Its protein is CASSSLQTALGSPLHF.